Below, 31 T cell receptor beta chains from the same sample are listed, as sequenced in a study of cytomegalovirus exposure and HLA in healthy donors. Primers for the PCR totalled 60 Vbeta and 13 Jbeta. Clones were read by immunoSEQ multiplex PCR, and TCRdb kept only the in-frame ones, dropping some. The data contain some 120,000 clones, around three quarters of them singletons. Sequenced: PBMCs. These receptors originate from a female donor in good health and CMV-seronegative.

This chain uses TRBV10-3 with TRBJ2-7; possibly TRBD1 for D (6 bases). Trimming cost V 6 bases and J 0 bases, with 12 bases left between them. The length of the CDR3 is 14 residues. CDR1 is ENHRY and CDR2 is SYGVKD in the germline V gene. CDR3 nucleotides: TGTGCCATCAGGGAGACAGGCCTCTCCTACGAGCAGTACTTC. Translated, it gives CAIRETGLSYEQYF.

The rearrangement uses TRBV28 and TRBJ1-1; perhaps TRBD1 as D (6 bases). Germline CDR1 MDHEN, CDR2 SYDVKM. The CDR3 length is 13 residues. V gave up 5 bases and J gave up 4 bases, with 11 bases separating them. The CDR3 DNA sequence: TGTGCCAGCAGTCCCGGGACAACCACTGAAGCTTTCTTT. Its translation is CASSPGTTTEAFF.

The rearrangement joins TRBV2 to TRBJ2-7; 9 nucleotides line up with TRBD2. The V gene's germline CDR1 is SNHLY and CDR2 FYNNEI. The CDR3 length is 17 residues. V dropped 7 bases and J dropped 0; count of bases not matched to a gene: 13. This CDR3 is CASTPEGGGRGSYEQYF. CDR3 coding DNA: TGTGCCAGCACCCCCGAGGGTGGCGGGAGGGGCTCCTACGAGCAGTACTTC.

V gene TRBV7-9 combines with J gene TRBJ2-2; D possibly corresponds to TRBD1 (7 bases). This CDR3 has 17 amino acids. The V end was cut by 4 bases, the J end by 5 bases, with 20 bases between. Germline-derived CDR1 and CDR2 are SEHNR and FQNEAQ (reference sequence). CDR3 loop: CASSSWTGLTGTGELFF. The CDR3 DNA sequence: TGTGCCAGCAGCTCCTGGACAGGACTAACCGGTACCGGGGAGCTGTTTTTT. The variable domain in full, with the rest retrieved from reference TRBV7-9 and TRBJ2-2, is DTGVSQNPRHKITKRGQNVTFRCDPISEHNRLYWYRQTLGQGPEFLTYFQNEAQLEKSRLLSDRFSAERPKGSFSTLEIQRTEQGDSAMYLCASSSWTGLTGTGELFFGEGSRLTVL.

The genes are TRBV19 and TRBJ1-1; TRBD1 matches 8 bases. This CDR3 comprises 13 residues. After removal of 6 bases from V and 6 bases from J, the junction contained 6 bases not matched to a gene. Germline CDR1 LNHDA, CDR2 SQIVND (reference sequence). The CDR3 DNA reads TGTGCCAGTAGGACGGACAGGGCAGCTGAAGCTTTCTTT. As protein: CASRTDRAAEAFF. Full variable domain (missing parts from reference TRBV19 and TRBJ1-1): DGGITQSPKYLFRKEGQNVTLSCEQNLNHDAMYWYRQDPGQGLRLIYYSQIVNDFQKGDIAEGYSVSREKKESFPLTVTSAQKNPTAFYLCASRTDRAAEAFFGQGTRLTVV.

The chain carries TRBV15 and TRBJ2-1; 10 bases are a match to TRBD2. The CDR3 loop spans 15 amino acids. The germline V gene encodes CDR1 LNHNV and CDR2 YYDKDF (reference sequence). V trimming: 5 bases; J trimming: 5 bases; junction bases outside the gene matches: 6. This CDR3 is CATSSERGGDNEQFF. The CDR3 nucleotides read TGTGCCACCAGCTCTGAGCGGGGGGGCGACAATGAGCAGTTCTTC.

This chain links TRBV5-4 with TRBJ2-1; 11 positions match TRBD2. CDR3 length: 20 residues. CDR1 is SGHNT and CDR2 is YYREEE in the germline V gene (reference sequence). The ends lost 0 bases at V and 0 bases at J; junction bases unmatched: 11. The CDR3 bases are TGTGCCAGCAGCTTGGAGCTAGCGGGGGGCGGGGGGGGCTCCTACAATGAGCAGTTCTTC. It specifies CASSLELAGGGGGSYNEQFF.

This clone was seen a handful of times. This chain uses TRBV6-5 with TRBJ1-4, with D possibly matching TRBD1 (5 bases). Trimming took 6 bases from V and 8 from J, leaving 13 bases between them. The germline V gene has CDR1 MNHEY and CDR2 SVGAGI. CDR3 length: 13 amino acids. CDR3 bases: TGTGCCAGCAGAAGGGGTTTCAGGGAAAAACTGTTTTTT. Its translation is CASRRGFREKLFF.

The chain uses TRBV11-2 and TRBJ2-1; TRBD2 is a possible D gene (6 bases). The CDR3 covers 15 residues. Germline V gene data show CDR1 as SGHAT and CDR2 as FQNNGV. V was trimmed by 6 bases and J by 7 bases, leaving 19 bases between them. The CDR3 here is CASSPGVAEGNEQFF. DNA for the CDR3: TGTGCCAGCAGTCCCGGGGTAGCGGAAGGAAATGAGCAGTTCTTC.

The chain joins TRBV19 to TRBJ1-2; D is uncertain. Germline V CDR1 and CDR2: LNHDA, SQIVND (reference sequence). This CDR3 spans 14 amino acids. V lost 3 bases, J lost 0 bases, and 8 bases lay in between. The CDR3 DNA follows: TGTGCCAGTAGTATGTACAGCACTAACTATGGCTACACCTTC. It yields the protein CASSMYSTNYGYTF.

The gene calls are TRBV5-4 and TRBJ2-5, with a weak D call TRBD2 (6 bases). The tail of the sequence fits TRBJ2-7 better, so the J call may be wrong. CDR3 size: 18 residues. The germline gives CDR1 SGHNT, CDR2 YYREEE (reference sequence). Written as DNA, the CDR3 is TGTGCCAGCAGCTTGGCGGGTTTAGGACGGGGGAGTTGGGACGAGCAGTACTTC. Protein product: CASSLAGLGRGSWDEQYF.

This clone has more than one count but fewer than ten. This chain links TRBV5-6 with TRBJ2-1; unclear D gene. V lost 2 bases and J lost 3, with 15 bases in between. Germline V gene lookup returns CDR1 SGHDT and CDR2 YYEEEE. The length of the CDR3 is 16 residues. The CDR3 DNA sequence: TGTGCCAGCAGCTTTTTTATAAAATCTTACTACAATGAGCAGTTCTTC. This codes for CASSFFIKSYYNEQFF.

This chain joins TRBV30 and TRBJ1-2; perhaps TRBD1 as D (5 bases). V shed 2 bases and J shed 5 bases, with 15 bases lying between them. This CDR3 is built from 14 residues. Germline values: CDR1 GTSNPN, CDR2 SVGIG (reference sequence). The CDR3 is CAWSYRGGGYGYTF. In nucleotides, the CDR3 is TGTGCCTGGAGTTATAGGGGCGGGGGGTATGGCTACACCTTC.

This chain uses TRBV28 with TRBJ2-1; the D gene is possibly TRBD2 (6 bases). Trimming removed 5 bases from V and 15 bases from J, with 14 bases in between. Germline V gene sequence: CDR1 MDHEN, CDR2 SYDVKM. The CDR3 is 11 amino acids. The CDR3 DNA reads TGTGCCAGCAGTCGGGAGCCCATACGGTTCTTC. Protein product: CASSREPIRFF.

The chain combines TRBV7-8 with TRBJ2-7; TRBD1 matches 8 bases. This CDR3 has 14 amino acids. V dropped 4 bases and J dropped 1; count of bases not matched to a gene: 3. Germline V gene lookup returns CDR1 SGHVS and CDR2 FQNEAQ. The CDR3 reads CASSYRQGSYEQYF. In DNA form, the CDR3 reads TGTGCCAGCAGCTACAGACAGGGGTCCTACGAGCAGTACTTC.

This chain connects TRBV11-2 to TRBJ2-3; 8 bases agree with TRBD2. The CDR3 covers 16 residues. J was trimmed by 5 bases and V by 5 bases; bases with no gene match: 12. Germline CDR1 SGHAT, CDR2 FQNNGV. The CDR3 bases are TGTGCCAGCAGCACCGCCGGGGCGGGAGGTCGAGATACGCAGTATTTT. This translates into CASSTAGAGGRDTQYF. The full variable domain, its missing parts supplied by reference TRBV11-2 and TRBJ2-3, is EAGVAQSPRYKIIEKRQSVAFWCNPISGHATLYWYQQILGQGPKLLIQFQNNGVVDDSQLPKDRFSAERLKGVDSTLKIQPAKLEDSAVYLCASSTAGAGGRDTQYFGPGTRLTVL.

The chain employs TRBV28 and TRBJ2-7; 9 nucleotides line up with TRBD2. The CDR3 runs to 13 residues. The junction had 5 bases not matched to a gene; V was cut back by 5 bases and J by 6 bases. Per the germline V gene, CDR1 is MDHEN and CDR2 is SYDVKM. Written as DNA, the CDR3 is TGTGCCAGCAGTACGGGACTAGCCCGCGAGCAGTACTTC. This gives the protein CASSTGLAREQYF.

The rearrangement uses TRBV7-9 and TRBJ1-5, with D perhaps TRBD1 (6 bases). This CDR3 spans 14 amino acids. CDR1 SEHNR and CDR2 FQNEAQ come from the germline V gene (reference sequence). V lost 5 bases and J 4 bases, leaving 12 bases between the germline ends. CDR3 in DNA: TGTGCCAGCAGCCCGGACAGAGCAAATCAGCCCCAGCATTTT. Protein sequence: CASSPDRANQPQHF. Supplemented by reference TRBV7-9 and TRBJ1-5, the full variable domain reads DTGVSQNPRHKITKRGQNVTFRCDPISEHNRLYWYRQTLGQGPEFLTYFQNEAQLEKSRLLSDRFSAERPKGSFSTLEIQRTEQGDSAMYLCASSPDRANQPQHFGDGTRLSIL.

This chain connects TRBV7-2 to TRBJ2-3; TRBD2 aligns across 7 bases. Trimming cost V 8 bases and J 4 bases; bases outside gene matches: 12. The germline V gene encodes CDR1 SGHTA and CDR2 FQGNSA. The CDR3 totals 15 residues. CDR3 nucleotide sequence: TGTGCCAGCGGCCGATATGCGGGAGAAGCAGATACGCAGTATTTT. This translates into CASGRYAGEADTQYF.

CDR3 DNA: TGTGCCAGCAGTCGTAGCGACAACACCGGGGAGCTGTTTTTT. Translated: CASSRSDNTGELFF. The genes are TRBV28 and TRBJ2-2, with D possibly matching TRBD2 (5 bases). CDR1 and CDR2 (germline): MDHEN, SYDVKM. The CDR3 covers 14 residues. The V and J ends lost 5 bases and 2 bases respectively, with 9 bases between them.

This clone was counted between two and nine times. The chain combines TRBV2 with TRBJ1-4; tentatively, D is TRBD1 (5 bases). From germline, CDR1 is SNHLY and CDR2 FYNNEI. V lost 6 bases and J 0 bases, leaving 11 bases between the germline ends. The CDR3 runs to 15 residues. CDR3 DNA sequence: TGTGCCAGCAGGGGAGGGGATGCAACTAATGAAAAACTGTTTTTT. It translates to CASRGGDATNEKLFF.

The chain employs TRBV9 and TRBJ2-1; possible D gene TRBD2, 5 bases. V was clipped by 0 bases and J by 9 bases, with 10 bases between them. CDR1 is SGDLS and CDR2 is YYNGEE in the germline V gene. The CDR3 has 13 amino acids. CDR3 loop: CASSVGLGVEQFF. CDR3 sequence (DNA): TGTGCCAGCAGCGTAGGTCTCGGGGTTGAGCAGTTCTTC.

This clone was observed a handful of times. The rearrangement uses TRBV9 and TRBJ2-7; 12 bases are shared with TRBD1. After removal of 0 bases from V and 8 bases from J, the junction contained 9 bases not matched to a gene. Looked up from germline, CDR1 is SGDLS and CDR2 is YYNGEE. The length of the CDR3 is 16 residues. The DNA of the CDR3 is TGTGCCAGCAGCGTAGGAGGGACAGGGGGCGACAGGAAGCAGTACTTC. Translating gives CASSVGGTGGDRKQYF.

This chain uses TRBV2 with TRBJ2-3, with TRBD2 matching over 9 bases. The CDR3 has 16 amino acids. From germline, CDR1 is SNHLY and CDR2 FYNNEI. V lost 5 bases to trimming and J lost 3 bases; unmatched junction nucleotides: 9. The CDR3 DNA reads as TGTGCCAGCAGTAACCCGCCAACTAGCGGGACAGATACGCAGTATTTT. This translates into CASSNPPTSGTDTQYF. Full variable domain (rest looked up from reference TRBV2 and TRBJ2-3): EPEVTQTPSHQVTQMGQEVILRCVPISNHLYFYWYRQILGQKVEFLVSFYNNEISEKSEIFDDQFSVERPDGSNFTLKIRSTKLEDSAMYFCASSNPPTSGTDTQYFGPGTRLTVL.

This clone has only a few counts. The chain carries TRBV28 and TRBJ2-7; TRBD2 matches at 12 bases. Germline V CDR1 and CDR2: MDHEN, SYDVKM. Trimming took 5 bases from V and 7 from J; bases not matched to a gene: 9. This CDR3 has 15 amino acids. The CDR3 reads CASSQTSGRMGEQYF. Written as DNA, the CDR3 is TGTGCCAGCAGTCAGACTAGCGGGAGAATGGGGGAGCAGTACTTC.

This clone was counted a few times. The V and J genes are TRBV2 and TRBJ1-2; possibly TRBD1 for D (5 bases). Trimming left V 5 bases short and J 7 bases short, with 23 bases between. Germline V lookup: CDR1 SNHLY, CDR2 FYNNEI. The CDR3 is made up of 16 amino acids. DNA of the CDR3: TGTGCCAGCAGTTTTGACAGTATCAGGGATTTCGTTGGCTACACCTTC. This gives the protein CASSFDSIRDFVGYTF. Together with reference TRBV2 and TRBJ1-2, the CDR3 gives the full variable domain: EPEVTQTPSHQVTQMGQEVILRCVPISNHLYFYWYRQILGQKVEFLVSFYNNEISEKSEIFDDQFSVERPDGSNFTLKIRSTKLEDSAMYFCASSFDSIRDFVGYTFGSGTRLTVV.

The V and J genes are TRBV11-2 and TRBJ1-6; the match to TRBD1 covers 7 bases. V shed 4 bases, J shed 7 bases, and the junction held 4 bases outside the gene matches. This CDR3 contains 14 residues. The germline V gene has CDR1 SGHAT and CDR2 FQNNGV. In DNA, the CDR3 is TGTGCCAGCAGCTCACAGGGGACAAATTCACCCCTCCACTTT. This encodes CASSSQGTNSPLHF.

The chain links TRBV6-1 to TRBJ1-5; tentative D call: TRBD1 (5 bases). Germline loops: CDR1 MNHNS, CDR2 SASEGT. The CDR3 sequence is 15 residues long. Trimming left V 3 bases short and J 7 bases short, with 16 bases between. The CDR3 loop is CASSDMSGARQPQHF. The CDR3 DNA reads as TGTGCCAGCAGTGATATGAGTGGGGCACGGCAGCCCCAGCATTTT.

The chain links TRBV5-8 to TRBJ2-7, with TRBD1 as a possible D gene (5 bases). The CDR3 covers 12 residues. V gave up 7 bases and J gave up 1 base, with 9 bases separating them. From germline, CDR1 is SGHTS and CDR2 YDEGEE. The CDR3 loop is CASGASSYEQYF. For the CDR3, the DNA is TGTGCCAGCGGGGCGTCATCCTACGAGCAGTACTTC.

The rearrangement uses TRBV4-1 and TRBJ1-1, with 7 bases aligning to TRBD1. J was trimmed by 2 bases and V by 1 base; bases with no gene match: 13. The length of the CDR3 is 18 residues. CDR1 is MGHRA and CDR2 is YSYEKL in the germline V gene. As DNA, the CDR3 is TGCGCCAGCAGCCAAGCCGTCCTCCAGACAGGGCCTAACACTGAAGCTTTCTTT. Protein product: CASSQAVLQTGPNTEAFF.

This clone was seen only a few times. The rearrangement links TRBV27 to TRBJ2-7; a possible D gene is TRBD2 (5 bases). Germline-derived CDR1 and CDR2 are MNHEY and SMNVEV (reference sequence). V was trimmed by 3 bases and J by 3 bases, leaving 9 bases between them. This CDR3 comprises 13 residues. This chain's CDR3 is CASSFTRDYEQYF. CDR3 coding DNA: TGTGCCAGCAGTTTTACTAGGGACTACGAGCAGTACTTC.